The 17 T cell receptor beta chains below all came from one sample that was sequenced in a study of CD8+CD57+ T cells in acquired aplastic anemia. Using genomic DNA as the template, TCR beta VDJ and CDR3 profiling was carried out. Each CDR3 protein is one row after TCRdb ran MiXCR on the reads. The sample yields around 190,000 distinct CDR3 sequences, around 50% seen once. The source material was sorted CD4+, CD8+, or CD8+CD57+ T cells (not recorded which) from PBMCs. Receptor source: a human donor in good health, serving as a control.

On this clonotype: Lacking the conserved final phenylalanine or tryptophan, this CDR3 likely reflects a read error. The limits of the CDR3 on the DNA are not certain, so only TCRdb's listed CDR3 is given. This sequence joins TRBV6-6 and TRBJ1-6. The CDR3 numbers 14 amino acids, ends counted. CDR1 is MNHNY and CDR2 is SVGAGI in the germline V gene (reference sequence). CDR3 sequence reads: CASRGGPYNSPLQS.

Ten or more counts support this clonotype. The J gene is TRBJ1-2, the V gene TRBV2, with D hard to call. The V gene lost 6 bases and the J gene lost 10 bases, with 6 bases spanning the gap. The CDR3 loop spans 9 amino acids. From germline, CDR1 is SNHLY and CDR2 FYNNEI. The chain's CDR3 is CASRSDYTF. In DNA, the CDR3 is TGTGCCAGCAGGTCGGACTACACCTTC.

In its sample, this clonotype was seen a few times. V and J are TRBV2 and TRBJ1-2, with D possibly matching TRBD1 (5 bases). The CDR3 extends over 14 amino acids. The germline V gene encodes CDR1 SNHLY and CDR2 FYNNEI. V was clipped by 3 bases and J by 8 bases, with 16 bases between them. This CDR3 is CASSETSGLYGYTF. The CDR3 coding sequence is TGTGCCAGCAGTGAGACATCAGGGCTGTACGGCTACACCTTC.

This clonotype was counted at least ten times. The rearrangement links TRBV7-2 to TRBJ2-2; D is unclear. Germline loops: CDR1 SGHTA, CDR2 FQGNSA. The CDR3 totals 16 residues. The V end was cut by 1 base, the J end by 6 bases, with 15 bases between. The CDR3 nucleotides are TGTGCCAGCAGCTTAGTCGGCAGTCGCTTAGCCGGGGAGCTGTTTTTT. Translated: CASSLVGSRLAGELFF. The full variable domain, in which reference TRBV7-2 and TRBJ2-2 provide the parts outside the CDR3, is GAGVSQSPSNKVTEKGKDVELRCDPISGHTALYWYRQSLGQGLEFLIYFQGNSAPDKSGLPSDRFSAERTGGSVSTLTIQRTQQEDSAVYLCASSLVGSRLAGELFFGEGSRLTVL.

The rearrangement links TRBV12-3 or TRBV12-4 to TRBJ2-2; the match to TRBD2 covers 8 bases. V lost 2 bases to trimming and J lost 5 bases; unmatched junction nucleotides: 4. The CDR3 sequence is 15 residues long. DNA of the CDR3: TGTGCCAGCAGTTTACTAGCGGGCATAACCGGGGAGCTGTTTTTT. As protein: CASSLLAGITGELFF.

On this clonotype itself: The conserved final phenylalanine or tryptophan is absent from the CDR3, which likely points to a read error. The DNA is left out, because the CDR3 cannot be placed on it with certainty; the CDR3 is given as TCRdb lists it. The CDR3 sequence is CASSEQGGAVNY. The V call is TRBV2, the J call TRBJ2-3; the table names TRBD1, a call not compared with the DNA. The CDR3 is 12 residues long, ends included. Germline CDR1 SNHLY, CDR2 FYNNEI.

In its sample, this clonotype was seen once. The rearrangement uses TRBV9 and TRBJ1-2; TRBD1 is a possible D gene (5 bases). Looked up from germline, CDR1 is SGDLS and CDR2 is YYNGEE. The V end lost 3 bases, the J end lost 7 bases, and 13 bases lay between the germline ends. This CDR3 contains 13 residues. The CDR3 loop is CASSGDSTTGYTF. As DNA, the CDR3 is TGTGCCAGCAGCGGGGACTCTACAACTGGCTACACCTTC.

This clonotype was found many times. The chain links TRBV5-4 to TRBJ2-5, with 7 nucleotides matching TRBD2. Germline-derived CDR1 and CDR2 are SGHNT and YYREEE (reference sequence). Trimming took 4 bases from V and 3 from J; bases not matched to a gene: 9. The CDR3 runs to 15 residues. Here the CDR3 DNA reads TGTGCCAGCAGCCTCGGACTAGGTAGCGAAGAGACCCAGTACTTC. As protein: CASSLGLGSEETQYF. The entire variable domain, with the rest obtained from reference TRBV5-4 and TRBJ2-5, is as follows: ETGVTQSPTHLIKTRGQQVTLRCSSQSGHNTVSWYQQALGQGPQFIFQYYREEENGRGNFPPRFSGLQFPNYSSELNVNALELDDSALYLCASSLGLGSEETQYFGPGTRLLVL.

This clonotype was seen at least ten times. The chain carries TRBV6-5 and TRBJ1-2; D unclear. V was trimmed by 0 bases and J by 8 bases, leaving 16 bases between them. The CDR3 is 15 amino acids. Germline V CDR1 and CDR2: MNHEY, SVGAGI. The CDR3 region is CASSYSTTVLLGYTF. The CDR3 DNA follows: TGTGCCAGCAGTTACTCGACCACAGTTCTACTCGGCTACACCTTC.

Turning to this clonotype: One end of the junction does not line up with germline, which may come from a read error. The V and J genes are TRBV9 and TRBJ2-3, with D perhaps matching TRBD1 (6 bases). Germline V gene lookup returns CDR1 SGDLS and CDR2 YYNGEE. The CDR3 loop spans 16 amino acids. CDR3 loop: CASSSDRIYNTDTQYF. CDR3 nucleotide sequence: TGCGCCAGCAGCTCAGACAGGATCTACAACACAGATACGCAGTATTTT.

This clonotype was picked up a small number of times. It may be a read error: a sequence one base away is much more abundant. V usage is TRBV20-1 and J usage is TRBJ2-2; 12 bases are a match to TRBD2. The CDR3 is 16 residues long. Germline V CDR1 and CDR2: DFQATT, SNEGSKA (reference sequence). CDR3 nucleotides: TGCAGTGCTAGAGATGCAGGACTAGCGGGGTCCGGGGGGCTGTTTTTT. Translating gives CSARDAGLAGSGGLFF.

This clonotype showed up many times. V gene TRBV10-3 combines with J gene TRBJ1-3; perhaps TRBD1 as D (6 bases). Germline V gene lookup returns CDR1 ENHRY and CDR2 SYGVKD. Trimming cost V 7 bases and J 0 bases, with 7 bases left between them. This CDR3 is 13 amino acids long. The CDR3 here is CAITGDSGNTIYF. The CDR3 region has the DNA TGTGCCATCACAGGGGACTCTGGAAACACCATATATTTT.

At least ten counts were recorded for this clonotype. The CDR3: CASSYSSQFNEQFF. The CDR3 DNA reads as TGTGCCAGCAGTTACTCGTCCCAGTTCAATGAGCAGTTCTTC. V is TRBV6-6 and J is TRBJ2-1, with unresolved D. V was pared by 0 bases and J by 6 bases, with 9 bases between. Germline V CDR1 and CDR2: MNHNY, SVGAGI (reference sequence). The CDR3 sequence is 14 residues long.

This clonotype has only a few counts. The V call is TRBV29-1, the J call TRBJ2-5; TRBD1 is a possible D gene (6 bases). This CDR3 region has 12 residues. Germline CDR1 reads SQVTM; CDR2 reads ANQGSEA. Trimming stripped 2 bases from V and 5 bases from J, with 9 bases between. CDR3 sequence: CSVEYQGETQYF. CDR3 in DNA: TGCAGCGTTGAATACCAGGGGGAGACCCAGTACTTC.

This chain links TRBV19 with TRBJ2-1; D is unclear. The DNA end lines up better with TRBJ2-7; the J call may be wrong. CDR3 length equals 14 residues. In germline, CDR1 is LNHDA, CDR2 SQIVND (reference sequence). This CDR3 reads CASSIGPSSYEQYF. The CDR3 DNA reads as TGTGCCAGTAGTATCGGGCCAAGCTCCTACGAGCAGTACTTC.

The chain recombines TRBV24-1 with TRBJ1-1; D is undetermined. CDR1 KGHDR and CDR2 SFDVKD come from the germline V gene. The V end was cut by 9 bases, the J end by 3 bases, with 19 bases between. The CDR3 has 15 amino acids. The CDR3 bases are TGTGCCACCGGTCGTCTTGTTGCTCCCGACACTGAAGCTTTCTTT. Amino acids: CATGRLVAPDTEAFF.

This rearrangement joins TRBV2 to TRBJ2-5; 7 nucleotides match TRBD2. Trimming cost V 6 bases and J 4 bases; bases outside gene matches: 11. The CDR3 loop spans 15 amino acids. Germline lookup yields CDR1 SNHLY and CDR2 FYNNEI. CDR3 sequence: CASSSPRTGGETQYF. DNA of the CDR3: TGTGCCAGCAGCTCTCCTCGGACGGGGGGAGAGACCCAGTACTTC.